This T cell receptor (beta chain) came from a study of CD8 T cells in Susac syndrome. Study summary: Blood was drawn from patients with Susac syndrome. At that point, they were therapy-naive, on corticosteroids, or on intravenous immunoglobulin alone. Whole-study results and caveats: Expansion of clones was not seen in the CD4+ T cell repertoires of Susac syndrome.

Germline CDR1 reads DFQATT; CDR2 reads SNEGSKA (reference sequence). This CDR3 is 14 amino acids long. The ends were cut back, 6 bases at V and 2 bases at J, with 16 bases in the middle. The RNA, about 0.45 to 1 ug, was put through reverse transcription using random hexamers. With immunoSEQ multiplex PCR, TCR beta CDR3 was amplified across 54 Vbeta and 13 Jbeta. MiXCR, applied by TCRdb to the immunoSEQ multiplex PCR reads, yields one record per CDR3 protein. This table has under 200,000 distinct CDR3 sequences, around 95% appearing once. A single count supports this clonotype. Its specificity is not known. TCR beta sequences were obtained from blood CD8+ and CD4+ T cells.

The sample consisted of CD4+ T cells from PBMCs. The rearrangement links TRBV20-1 to TRBJ2-5; D possibly corresponds to TRBD1 (7 bases). This clonotype was obtained from a human donor with Susac syndrome. DNA for the CDR3: TGCAGTGCGGGGGGACAGCCGATTCAAGAGACCCAGTACTTC. It codes for CSAGGQPIQETQYF.